This T cell receptor (beta chain) came from a study of blood T cell repertoires in COVID-19. Study context: T cells, B-cell-depleted T cells, or PBMCs provided the cDNA or gDNA that served as material.

Generated by immunoSEQ multiplex PCR, the TCRdb table keeps only in-frame clones and is missing some. The repertoire consists of over 350,000 clones, with 90% to 95% occurring once and the leading ten covering just over 0.85%. This clone has at least ten counts. The sample consisted of PBMCs or T cells enriched from blood (not recorded which). This sequence was found in a middle-aged woman who had been exposed to COVID-19.

CDR3 residues: CASRPYLQGGFRYTF. CDR3 in DNA: TGTGCCAGCAGACCTTATCTACAGGGGGGTTTTCGCTACACCTTC. The chain has TRBV14 and TRBJ1-2; TRBD1 agrees at 8 bases. Germline loops: CDR1 SGHDN, CDR2 FVKESK. The CDR3 spans 15 residues. V shed 6 bases and J 9 bases; nucleotides not matched to a gene: 15.